Below, 6 T cell receptor beta chains from the same sample are listed, as sequenced in a study of radiotherapy plus CTLA-4 blockade in lung cancer (dated by TCRdb to between 2018 and 2020). The library came from the immunoSEQ multiplex PCR assay. The source is immuneACCESS, and TCRdb retained only in-frame sequences with V and J called. Part of the clones is not carried over; for the studies checked, unresolved V genes explain less than half of this, and the remainder is unexplained. In this sample the table shows about 85,000 clones, 70% to 90% of which occur a single time. The ten largest clones represent more than 2% of the sample. The specimen comprised peripheral blood, sampled from a patient treated with radiotherapy plus ipilimumab. Source of these receptors: a human donor with non-small cell lung cancer who had a partial response to radiotherapy plus ipilimumab.

The table lists this clone with a few counts. V gene TRBV5-4 combines with J gene TRBJ1-6, with D perhaps TRBD1 (6 bases). Trimming cost V 2 bases and J 5 bases, with 11 bases left between them. The germline V gene has CDR1 SGHNT and CDR2 YYREEE (reference sequence). CDR3 length: 15 amino acids. The CDR3 protein is CASSFGQGNNSPLHF. DNA of the CDR3: TGTGCCAGCAGCTTTGGGCAGGGGAATAATTCACCCCTCCACTTT. The full variable domain, its missing parts supplied by reference TRBV5-4 and TRBJ1-6, is ETGVTQSPTHLIKTRGQQVTLRCSSQSGHNTVSWYQQALGQGPQFIFQYYREEENGRGNFPPRFSGLQFPNYSSELNVNALELDDSALYLCASSFGQGNNSPLHFGNGTRLTVT.

The chain employs TRBV29-1 and TRBJ2-5, with 9 bases matching TRBD2. The CDR3 extends over 15 amino acids. Germline V gene data show CDR1 as SQVTM and CDR2 as ANQGSEA. With 3 bases clipped from V and 1 base from J, the junction kept 6 bases outside the gene matches. DNA of the CDR3: TGCAGCGTTGAGCCGACTAGCGGCCGCCAAGAGACCCAGTACTTC. Its protein product is CSVEPTSGRQETQYF.

V gene TRBV6-1 combines with J gene TRBJ2-7, with 8 nucleotides matching TRBD2. The CDR3 loop spans 13 amino acids. Germline V gene sequence: CDR1 MNHNS, CDR2 SASEGT. J lost 2 bases, V lost 8 bases, and 5 bases had no gene match. CDR3 coding DNA: TGTGCCAGCGCAAGCGGGGGTGCCTACGAGCAGTACTTC. Its protein product is CASASGGAYEQYF.

V is TRBV9 and J is TRBJ1-1, with TRBD1 as a possible D gene (5 bases). CDR3 size: 14 residues. V was cut by 4 bases and J by 4 bases, with 14 bases left in between. CDR1 is SGDLS and CDR2 is YYNGEE in the germline V gene. Here the CDR3 reads CASSPQGPSTEAFF. For the CDR3, the DNA is TGTGCCAGCAGCCCCCAGGGCCCGAGCACTGAAGCTTTCTTT.

This clone was recorded only once. The chain joins TRBV6-6 to TRBJ1-1; D is ambiguous. The CDR3 covers 16 residues. In germline, CDR1 is MNHNY, CDR2 SVGAGI (reference sequence). V lost 2 bases and J 1 base, leaving 14 bases between the germline ends. The chain's CDR3 is CASSYLRSEGNTEAFF. The CDR3 DNA is TGTGCCAGCAGTTACCTCAGGTCCGAGGGGAACACTGAAGCTTTCTTT.

About this clone: The germline gene is not matched at one end of the junction; a read error may be the cause. The chain is built from TRBV19 and TRBJ1-1; 7 nucleotides align to TRBD1. Germline CDR1 reads LNHDA; CDR2 reads SQIVND (reference sequence). The CDR3 has 15 residues. The CDR3 spells CASSIDLNWVGQANF. DNA of the CDR3: TGTGCCAGTAGTATAGATCTAAACTGGGTAGGACAGGCAAACTTT. Full variable domain (remainder filled in from reference TRBV19 and TRBJ1-1): DGGITQSPKYLFRKEGQNVTLSCEQNLNHDAMYWYRQDPGQGLRLIYYSQIVNDFQKGDIAEGYSVSREKKESFPLTVTSAQKNPTAFYLCASSIDLNWVGQANFGQGTRLTVV.